This T cell receptor beta chain originates from a study of T cell responses to AZD1222 COVID-19 vaccine. Study-wide points: Epitopes outside B.1.351 and B.1.1.7 mutated regions reportedly drew nearly half of spike TCRs. CD4 TCRs linked to vaccination spanned spike, dominating at 160-218 and 743-854.

The data were produced by immunoSEQ multiplex PCR, yet TCRdb's version contains in-frame clones alone and is incomplete. The sample lists about 110,000 clones, about 90% occurring once. A word on this clone: Its target is unknown.

It was second doses at about 4 or about 12 weeks that were pooled. V lost 1 base to trimming and J lost 4 bases; unmatched junction nucleotides: 13. Germline lookup yields CDR1 GTSNPN and CDR2 SVGIG (reference sequence). The CDR3 extends over 16 amino acids. The material was peripheral blood, obtained 28 days after the second AZD1222 dose. V is TRBV30 and J is TRBJ2-7; 7 positions match TRBD1. This receptor was taken from an adult who received the AZD1222 COVID-19 vaccine. DNA for the CDR3: TGTGCCTGGAGTGAAAGAGGGACAGTCCCCTATTACGAGCAGTACTTC. This sequence encodes CAWSERGTVPYYEQYF.